This T cell receptor beta chain comes out of a study of human T cells and chemical hapten exposure. TCRdb reprocessed the RACE reads via MiXCR and lists one record per CDR3 protein. The sample includes about 57,000 distinct CDR3 sequences, 9.3% of them seen just once. The time point denotes: patch test 1, 2 weeks after DPC sensitization. As to treatment: therapeutic diphenylcyclopropenone sensitization with weekly scalp DPC. This clonotype was seen a few times. Its antigen is still unknown. Per the germline V gene, CDR1 is DFQATT and CDR2 is SNEGSKA (reference sequence). Trimming removed 1 base from V and 0 bases from J, with 6 bases in between. The CDR3 runs to 13 residues. Study-level points and caveats: Relative to control repertoires, expanded TCRs gave rise to significantly more large CDR3 similarity clusters.

The TCR sequence derives from a woman aged 40 to 49 with alopecia areata. Some clones in this sample may be carry-over from other donors' samples. The rearrangement links TRBV20-1 to TRBJ1-1; no clear D gene. The source material was whole blood, sampled in connection with sensitization to the hapten diphenylcyclopropenone (DPC). CDR3 bases: TGCAGTGCTAGAGGGATAATGAACACTGAAGCTTTCTTT. This translates into CSARGIMNTEAFF.